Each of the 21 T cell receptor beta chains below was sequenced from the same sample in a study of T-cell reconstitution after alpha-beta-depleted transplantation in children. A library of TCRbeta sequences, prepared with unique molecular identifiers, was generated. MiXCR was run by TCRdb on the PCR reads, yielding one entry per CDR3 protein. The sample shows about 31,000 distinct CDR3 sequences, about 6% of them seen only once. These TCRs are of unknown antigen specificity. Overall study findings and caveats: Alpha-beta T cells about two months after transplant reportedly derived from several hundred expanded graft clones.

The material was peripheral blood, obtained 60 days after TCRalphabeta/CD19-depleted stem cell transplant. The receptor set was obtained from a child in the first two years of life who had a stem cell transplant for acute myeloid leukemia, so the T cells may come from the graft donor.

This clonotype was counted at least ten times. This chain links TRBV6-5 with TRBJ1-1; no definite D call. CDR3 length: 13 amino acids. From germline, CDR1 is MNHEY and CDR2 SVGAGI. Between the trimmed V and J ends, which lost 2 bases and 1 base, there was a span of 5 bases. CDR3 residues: CASSYDSNTEAFF. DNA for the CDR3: TGTGCCAGCAGTTACGACTCGAACACTGAAGCTTTCTTT.

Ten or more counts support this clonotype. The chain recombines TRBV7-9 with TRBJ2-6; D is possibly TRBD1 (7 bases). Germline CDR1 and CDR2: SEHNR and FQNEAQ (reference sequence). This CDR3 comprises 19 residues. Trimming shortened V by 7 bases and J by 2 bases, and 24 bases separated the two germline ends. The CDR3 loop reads CASTPLVRGVVAGANVLTF. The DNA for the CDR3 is TGTGCCAGCACCCCGCTGGTCAGGGGGGTTGTTGCTGGGGCCAACGTCCTGACTTTC.

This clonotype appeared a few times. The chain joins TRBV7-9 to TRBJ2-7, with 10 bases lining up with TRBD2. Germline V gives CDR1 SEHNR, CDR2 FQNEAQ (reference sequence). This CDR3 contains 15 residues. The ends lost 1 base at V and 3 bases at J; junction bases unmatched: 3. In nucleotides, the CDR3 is TGTGCCAGCAGCTTAGGGCTAGCGGGAGTCTACGAGCAGTACTTC. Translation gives CASSLGLAGVYEQYF.

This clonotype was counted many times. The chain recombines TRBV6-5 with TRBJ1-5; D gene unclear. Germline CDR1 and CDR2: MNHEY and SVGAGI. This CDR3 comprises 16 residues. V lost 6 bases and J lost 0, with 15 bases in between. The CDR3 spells CASSPRKLYSNQPQHF. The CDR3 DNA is TGTGCCAGCAGCCCGAGGAAGCTTTATAGCAATCAGCCCCAGCATTTT.

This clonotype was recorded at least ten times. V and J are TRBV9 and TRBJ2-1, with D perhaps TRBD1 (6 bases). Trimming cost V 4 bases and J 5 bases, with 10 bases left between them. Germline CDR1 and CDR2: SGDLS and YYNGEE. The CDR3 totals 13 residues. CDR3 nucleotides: TGTGCCAGCAGCCCCCGACAGGACAATGAGCAGTTCTTC. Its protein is CASSPRQDNEQFF.

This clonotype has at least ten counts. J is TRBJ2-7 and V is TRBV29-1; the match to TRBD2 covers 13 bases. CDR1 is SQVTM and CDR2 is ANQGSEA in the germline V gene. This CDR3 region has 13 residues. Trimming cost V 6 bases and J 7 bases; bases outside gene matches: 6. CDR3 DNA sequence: TGCAGCGTGCCCGGACTAGCGGGAGTAGAGCAGTACTTC. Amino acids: CSVPGLAGVEQYF.

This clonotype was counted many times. This CDR3 reads CASSQDLADTQYF. The CDR3 DNA reads as TGTGCCAGCAGCCAAGATTTAGCAGATACGCAGTATTTT. This chain connects TRBV3-1 to TRBJ2-3, with D uncertain. Germline values: CDR1 LGHDT, CDR2 YNNKEL (reference sequence). The CDR3 is 13 residues long. The germline V and J ends were trimmed by 0 bases and 4 bases, with 5 bases remaining between them.

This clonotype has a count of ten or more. CDR3 DNA sequence: TGCAGTGCCGGGACGACCCCTAATCAGCCCCAGCATTTT. Amino acids: CSAGTTPNQPQHF. The gene calls are TRBV20-1 and TRBJ1-5, with a tentative D call TRBD1 (5 bases). The CDR3 loop spans 13 amino acids. Germline lookup yields CDR1 DFQATT and CDR2 SNEGSKA (reference sequence). Trimming left V 6 bases short and J 4 bases short, with 13 bases between.

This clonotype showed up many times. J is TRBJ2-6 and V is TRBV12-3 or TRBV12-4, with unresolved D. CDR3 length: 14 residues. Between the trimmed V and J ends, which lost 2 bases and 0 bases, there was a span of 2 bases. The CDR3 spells CASSLFSGANVLTF. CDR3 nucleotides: TGTGCCAGCAGTTTATTCTCTGGGGCCAACGTCCTGACTTTC.

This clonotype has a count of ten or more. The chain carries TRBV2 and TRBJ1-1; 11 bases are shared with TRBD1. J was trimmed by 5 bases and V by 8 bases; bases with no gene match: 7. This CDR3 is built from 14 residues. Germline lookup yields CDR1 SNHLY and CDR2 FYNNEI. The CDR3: CASLPGTGGTEAFF. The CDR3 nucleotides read TGTGCCAGCCTCCCCGGGACAGGGGGAACTGAAGCTTTCTTT.

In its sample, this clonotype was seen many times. The CDR3 DNA is TGTGCCAGCAGCCAAGAAAGTCAGCGGGGGACTGAGACCCAGTACTTC. Its translation: CASSQESQRGTETQYF. This sequence joins TRBV4-2 and TRBJ2-5; 8 bases are a match to TRBD2. Germline V gene lookup returns CDR1 LGHNA and CDR2 YNFKEQ. After removal of 0 bases from V and 5 bases from J, the junction contained 8 bases not matched to a gene. The CDR3 has 16 amino acids.

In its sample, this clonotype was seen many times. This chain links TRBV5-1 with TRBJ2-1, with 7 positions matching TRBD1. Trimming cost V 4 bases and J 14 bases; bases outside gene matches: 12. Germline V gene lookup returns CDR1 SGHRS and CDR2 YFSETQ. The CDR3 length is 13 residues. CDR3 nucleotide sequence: TGCGCCAGCAGCCCCGACCGCCGGGACAGTAAGTTCTTC. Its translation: CASSPDRRDSKFF. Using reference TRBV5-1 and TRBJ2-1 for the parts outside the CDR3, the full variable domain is KAGVTQTPRYLIKTRGQQVTLSCSPISGHRSVSWYQQTPGQGLQFLFEYFSETQRNKGNFPGRFSGRQFSNSRSEMNVSTLELGDSALYLCASSPDRRDSKFFGPGTRLTVL.

The CDR3 coding sequence is TGTGCCAGCAAGAGGACTAGCGGGGATGAGCAGTTCTTC. The encoded protein is CASKRTSGDEQFF. V gene TRBV6-2 or TRBV6-3 combines with J gene TRBJ2-1, with 12 bases matching TRBD2. This CDR3 has 13 residues. Germline V CDR1 and CDR2: MNHEY, SVGEGT. V lost 7 bases to trimming and J lost 8 bases; unmatched junction nucleotides: 3.

The CDR3 loop is CATSDLRGTGGHRRETQYF. CDR3 nucleotides: TGTGCCACCAGTGATTTAAGAGGGACAGGGGGGCACAGGCGAGAGACCCAGTACTTC. This chain connects TRBV24-1 to TRBJ2-5; the match to TRBD1 covers 11 bases. Germline V CDR1 and CDR2: KGHDR, SFDVKD. This CDR3 has 19 amino acids. The V and J ends lost 1 base and 4 bases, in that order; junction bases with no gene match: 13.

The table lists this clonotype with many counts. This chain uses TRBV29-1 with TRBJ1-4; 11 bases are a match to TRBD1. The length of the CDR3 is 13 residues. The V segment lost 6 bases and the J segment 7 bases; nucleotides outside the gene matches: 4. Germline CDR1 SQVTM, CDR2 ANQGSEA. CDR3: CSVPGQGGEKLFF. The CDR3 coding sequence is TGCAGCGTGCCGGGACAGGGGGGTGAAAAACTGTTTTTT.

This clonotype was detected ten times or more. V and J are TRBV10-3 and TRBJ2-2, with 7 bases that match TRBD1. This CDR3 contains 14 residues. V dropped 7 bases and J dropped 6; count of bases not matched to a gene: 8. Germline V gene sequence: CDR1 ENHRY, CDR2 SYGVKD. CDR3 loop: CAITGTAEAGELFF. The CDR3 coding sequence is TGTGCCATCACCGGGACAGCAGAGGCCGGGGAGCTGTTTTTT.

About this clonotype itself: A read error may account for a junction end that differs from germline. CDR3 nucleotide sequence: TGCACCAGCAGCTTGGGACAGGGGGCTGACGAGCATTACTTC. Translated: CTSSLGQGADEHYF. This rearrangement joins TRBV5-1 to TRBJ2-7; 12 nucleotides match TRBD1. Germline CDR1 reads SGHRS; CDR2 reads YFSETQ. The CDR3 covers 14 residues.

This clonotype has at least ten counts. This CDR3 reads CASSSRTDTGELFF. CDR3 DNA sequence: TGCGCCAGCAGCTCCAGGACGGACACCGGGGAGCTGTTTTTT. This chain connects TRBV5-1 to TRBJ2-2; the D is unclear. The germline CDR1 and CDR2 sequences are SGHRS and YFSETQ. Trimming cost V 3 bases and J 3 bases, with 9 bases left between them. There are 14 residues in the CDR3.

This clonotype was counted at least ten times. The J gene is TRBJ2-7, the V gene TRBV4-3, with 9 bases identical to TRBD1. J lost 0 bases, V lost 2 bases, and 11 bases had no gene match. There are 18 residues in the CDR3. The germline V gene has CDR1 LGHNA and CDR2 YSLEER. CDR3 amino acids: CASSQSHRGRGGSYEQYF. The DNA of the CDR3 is TGCGCCAGCAGCCAAAGTCACAGGGGGCGAGGAGGCTCCTACGAGCAGTACTTC.

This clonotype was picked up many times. The CDR3 is CASSGSGPQHF. CDR3 coding DNA: TGTGCCAGCAGTGGAAGCGGCCCCCAGCATTTT. The V and J genes are TRBV25-1 and TRBJ1-5; no definite D call. Trimming took off 4 bases at V and 10 bases at J, with 8 bases between the two ends. The CDR3 sequence is 11 residues long. Germline values: CDR1 MGHDK, CDR2 SYGVNS.

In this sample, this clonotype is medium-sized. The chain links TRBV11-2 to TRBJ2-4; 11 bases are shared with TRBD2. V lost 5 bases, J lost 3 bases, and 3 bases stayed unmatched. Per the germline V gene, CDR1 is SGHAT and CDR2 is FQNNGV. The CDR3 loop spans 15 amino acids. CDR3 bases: TGTGCCAGCAGCGTTAGCGGGAGGGACAAAAACATTCAGTACTTC. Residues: CASSVSGRDKNIQYF.